Listed below are T cell receptor beta chains from one sample, sequenced in a study of T cell responses to AZD1222 COVID-19 vaccine. Repertoires were generated with immunoSEQ multiplex PCR, while TCRdb's copy carries only in-frame clones and drops some. Of about 100,000 clones in the sample, 90% to 95% were seen once. The specimen comprised peripheral blood, sampled 28 days after the second AZD1222 dose. Source of these receptors: an adult who received the AZD1222 COVID-19 vaccine. CDR3s include the opening cysteine and the closing phenylalanine or tryptophan.

V gene: TRBV13
J gene: TRBJ2-7
CDR3 protein: CASSFYAPPYEQYF

V gene: TRBV7-9
J gene: TRBJ2-7
CDR3 protein: CASSLVGLAYEQYF

V gene: TRBV2
J gene: TRBJ1-1
CDR3 protein: CASSQAMGTEAFF

V gene: TRBV5-1
J gene: TRBJ2-1
CDR3 protein: CASSLAGYQSNEQFF

V gene: TRBV6-5
J gene: TRBJ2-7
CDR3 protein: CASTLSPSGSYEQYF

V gene: TRBV6-2/TRBV6-3
J gene: TRBJ2-4
CDR3 protein: CASSSWASGTKNIQYF

V gene: TRBV6-2/TRBV6-3
J gene: TRBJ1-2
CDR3 protein: CASSSGTVYGYTF

V gene: TRBV2
J gene: TRBJ1-1
CDR3 protein: CASSDTNTEAFF

V gene: TRBV19
J gene: TRBJ2-5
CDR3 protein: CASSEGAQETQYF

V gene: TRBV19
J gene: TRBJ1-5
CDR3 protein: CASSPPHGNQPQHF